A single sample is the source of the 28 T cell receptor beta chains below, sequenced in a study of response to subunit inactivated influenza vaccine (dated by TCRdb to 2016 to 2019). The method behind the library was RT-PCR. Reads for this sample came from an Illumina HiSeq 2500. The raw public reads went through TCRdb reprocessing: fastp at Q25, MiXCR clone calling, in-frame beta chains kept. Entries that share a CDR3 protein sequence are merged under the most common genes and DNA. Counted in this sample were 500,000 to 550,000 distinct CDR3 sequences; approximately 7.1% of them appeared once. Clones ranked in the top ten supply about an eighth of the sample. The material sequenced was PBMCs from blood, taken less than 25 months after vaccination. The receptors shown here come from a man between 50 and 69 years old who received an inactivated influenza vaccine. Donor details come from another sample of the same person, matched by shared clones.

This sequence joins TRBV20-1 and TRBJ1-6; TRBD1 is a possible D gene (6 bases). In germline, CDR1 is DFQATT, CDR2 SNEGSKA (reference sequence). Trimming removed 5 bases at V and 7 bases at J, with 15 bases between. The CDR3 extends over 14 amino acids. CDR3 nucleotide sequence: TGCAGTGCTGAAAAACAGGGAGTCAATTCACCCCTCCACTTT. The encoded protein is CSAEKQGVNSPLHF.

The rearrangement links TRBV27 to TRBJ2-4; 9 bases line up with TRBD2. The CDR3 is 16 amino acids. J gave up 6 bases and V 8 bases, and 14 bases lay outside the gene matches. Germline V gene data show CDR1 as MNHEY and CDR2 as SMNVEV (reference sequence). CDR3 sequence: CASPPDTLAGSNIQYF. The DNA for the CDR3 is TGTGCCAGCCCCCCCGACACACTAGCGGGTTCAAACATTCAGTACTTC.

This chain's CDR3 is CASSQVIELASIYEQYF. In nucleotides, the CDR3 is TGTGCCAGCAGCCAAGTCATTGAACTAGCAAGTATATACGAGCAGTACTTC. This chain links TRBV4-2 with TRBJ2-7; D might be TRBD2 (6 bases). The CDR3 runs to 17 residues. V gave up 1 base and J gave up 4 bases, with 20 bases separating them. Germline V gene lookup returns CDR1 LGHNA and CDR2 YNFKEQ.

In this sample, this clonotype turned up many times. The junction shows a germline mismatch at one end, possibly a read error. The V and J genes are TRBV6-1 and TRBJ2-1, with 11 bases matching TRBD2. Per the germline V gene, CDR1 is MNHNS and CDR2 is SASEGT. The CDR3 runs to 16 residues. The CDR3 coding sequence is TGTGCCAGCAGAGAAGCCGGACTAGCGGGTTACAATGAGCAGTTCTTC. Translated: CASREAGLAGYNEQFF.

This rearrangement joins TRBV9 to TRBJ1-1, with 7 positions matching TRBD1. The trim removed 4 bases at V and 1 base at J, leaving 7 bases unmatched. This CDR3 is 15 amino acids long. Germline V gene lookup returns CDR1 SGDLS and CDR2 YYNGEE. CDR3 amino acids: CASSPSTGTNTEAFF. In DNA form, the CDR3 reads TGTGCCAGCAGCCCTTCGACAGGGACGAACACTGAAGCTTTCTTT.

The table lists this clonotype with many counts. This chain joins TRBV2 and TRBJ1-1; 7 bases match TRBD1. Germline CDR1 is SNHLY and CDR2 is FYNNEI. Trimming took 5 bases from V and 1 from J; bases not matched to a gene: 4. This CDR3 spans 14 amino acids. The CDR3 DNA reads TGTGCCAGCAGTACCCGGACAGGGAACACTGAAGCTTTCTTT. This codes for CASSTRTGNTEAFF.

In its sample, this clonotype was seen many times. The chain employs TRBV20-1 and TRBJ1-2; 7 positions match TRBD1. The CDR3 covers 14 residues. The J segment lost 8 bases and the V segment lost 6 bases, leaving 15 bases of the junction unmatched. CDR1 is DFQATT, CDR2 SNEGSKA, per germline (reference sequence). The CDR3 loop is CSAQGQLFSAGYTF. DNA for the CDR3: TGCAGTGCCCAGGGACAGCTCTTTTCGGCGGGCTACACCTTC.

The chain carries TRBV28 and TRBJ2-1; no definite D call. Germline lookup yields CDR1 MDHEN and CDR2 SYDVKM. This CDR3 spans 16 amino acids. Between the trimmed V and J ends, which lost 3 bases and 4 bases, there was a span of 16 bases. In DNA, the CDR3 is TGTGCCAGCAGTTTTCCGGGCCCCAATATGTACAATGAGCAGTTCTTC. Encoded protein: CASSFPGPNMYNEQFF. The full variable domain, rest sourced from reference TRBV28 and TRBJ2-1, is DVKVTQSSRYLVKRTGEKVFLECVQDMDHENMFWYRQDPGLGLRLIYFSYDVKMKEKGDIPEGYSVSREKKERFSLILESASTNQTSMYLCASSFPGPNMYNEQFFGPGTRLTVL.

This rearrangement joins TRBV20-1 to TRBJ2-2, with D possibly matching TRBD2 (5 bases). V dropped 0 bases and J dropped 3 bases, with 14 bases sitting between them. From germline, CDR1 is DFQATT and CDR2 SNEGSKA (reference sequence). The CDR3 is 16 residues long. As DNA, the CDR3 is TGCAGTGCTAGAGACCTAGCCGGAACGCACACCGGGGAGCTGTTTTTT. Translating gives CSARDLAGTHTGELFF.

There are a few counts of this clonotype. V usage is TRBV5-6 and J usage is TRBJ2-3; D possibly corresponds to TRBD2 (6 bases). The germline V gene has CDR1 SGHDT and CDR2 YYEEEE. With 5 bases removed from V and 2 bases from J, the gap between germline ends came to 15 bases. This CDR3 contains 15 residues. This chain's CDR3 is CASREGRPLTDTQYF. CDR3 DNA sequence: TGTGCCAGCAGGGAGGGACGGCCCCTCACAGATACGCAGTATTTT.

Only a few counts were recorded for this clonotype. This chain uses TRBV20-1 with TRBJ2-1; D not resolved. The CDR3 sequence is 19 residues long. Deletions cut 0 bases from V and 5 bases from J, with 26 bases between. Germline loops: CDR1 DFQATT, CDR2 SNEGSKA (reference sequence). This CDR3 is CSARDPPSLGPAPNNEQFF. CDR3 nucleotide sequence: TGCAGTGCTAGAGACCCCCCTTCCCTTGGCCCGGCCCCAAACAATGAGCAGTTCTTC.

This clonotype was counted many times. The V and J genes are TRBV5-5 and TRBJ1-4; TRBD1 is a possible D gene (5 bases). V lost 4 bases to trimming and J lost 5 bases, with 12 bases between them. The CDR3 totals 14 residues. Per germline, CDR1 SGHKS and CDR2 YYEKEE (reference sequence). In nucleotides, the CDR3 is TGTGCCAGCAGCAACGGACACCTGAATGAAAAACTGTTTTTT. Translated, it gives CASSNGHLNEKLFF. The whole variable domain, filled in from reference TRBV5-5 and TRBJ1-4, reads DAGVTQSPTHLIKTRGQQVTLRCSPISGHKSVSWYQQVLGQGPQFIFQYYEKEERGRGNFPDRFSARQFPNYSSELNVNALLLGDSALYLCASSNGHLNEKLFFGSGTQLSVL.

The chain employs TRBV18 and TRBJ2-2; possible D gene TRBD2, 6 bases. Trimming stripped 6 bases from V and 0 bases from J, with 11 bases between. The V gene's germline CDR1 is KGHSH and CDR2 LQKENI. CDR3 length: 15 residues. As DNA, the CDR3 is TGTGCCAGCTCGGGGACTTTGGCGAACACCGGGGAGCTGTTTTTT. Protein sequence: CASSGTLANTGELFF.

In its sample, this clonotype was seen many times. The CDR3 region has the DNA TGCGCCAGCAGCTTGACGGATAATCCACAAGAGACCCAGTACTTC. It encodes CASSLTDNPQETQYF. This chain links TRBV5-1 with TRBJ2-5, with D hard to call. Deletions cut 1 base from V and 2 bases from J, with 12 bases between. Germline assignment: CDR1 SGHRS and CDR2 YFSETQ. The CDR3 consists of 15 residues.

The genes are TRBV12-5 and TRBJ1-1, with D possibly being TRBD1 (5 bases). The germline V gene has CDR1 LGHNT and CDR2 FRNRAP. The CDR3 has 12 residues. Trimming took 6 bases from V and 5 from J, leaving 10 bases between them. In DNA, the CDR3 is TGTGCTAGTGGCGCAGGGTTGACTGAAGCTTTCTTT. Protein sequence: CASGAGLTEAFF.

In its sample, this clonotype was seen a few times. J is TRBJ1-1 and V is TRBV11-1; 7 bases align to TRBD1. Trimming removed 4 bases from V and 1 base from J; junction bases left unmatched: 6. The CDR3 totals 15 residues. The germline gives CDR1 SGHAT, CDR2 FQDESV (reference sequence). CDR3 amino acids: CASSSMTGRNTEAFF. The CDR3 nucleotides are TGTGCCAGCAGCTCGATGACAGGGAGGAACACTGAAGCTTTCTTT.

This sequence joins TRBV4-3 and TRBJ2-3; D remains ambiguous. V was cut by 3 bases and J by 9 bases, with 16 bases left in between. Germline CDR1 and CDR2: LGHNA and YSLEER. This CDR3 has 14 residues. CDR3 in amino acids: CASSQTSNSATQYF. CDR3 coding DNA: TGCGCCAGCAGCCAGACCTCGAACAGTGCAACGCAGTATTTT.

This clonotype was seen a handful of times. The DNA of the CDR3 is TGTGCCAGCAGGTCAGACAGGGGGAACACTGAAGCTTTCTTT. Its translation is CASRSDRGNTEAFF. The J gene is TRBJ1-1, the V gene TRBV6-2 or TRBV6-3; 8 positions agree with TRBD1. From germline, CDR1 is MNHEY and CDR2 SVGEGT. V shed 6 bases, J shed 1 base, and the junction held 4 bases outside the gene matches. The CDR3 is 14 amino acids.

This clonotype was counted only a few times. V and J are TRBV6-2 or TRBV6-3 and TRBJ2-7, with D perhaps being TRBD1 or TRBD2 (5 bases each). V lost 6 bases to trimming and J lost 3 bases, with 12 bases between them. The CDR3 consists of 13 residues. Germline V gene sequence: CDR1 MNHEY, CDR2 SVGEGT. The CDR3, as DNA: TGTGCCAGCAGCGGGACGGACGACTACGAGCAGTACTTC. Its translation is CASSGTDDYEQYF.

This clonotype has more than one count but fewer than ten. This chain joins TRBV5-1 and TRBJ1-2; TRBD1 matches 10 bases. This CDR3 is 15 amino acids long. With 3 bases clipped from V and 6 bases from J, the junction kept 8 bases outside the gene matches. Germline CDR1 is SGHRS and CDR2 is YFSETQ. The CDR3 is CASSSGQGVSDGYTF. CDR3 sequence (DNA): TGCGCCAGCAGCTCCGGACAGGGGGTCTCGGATGGCTACACCTTC.

This clonotype was found a few times. The chain employs TRBV20-1 and TRBJ2-6; tentatively, D is TRBD2 (5 bases). The germline V gene has CDR1 DFQATT and CDR2 SNEGSKA (reference sequence). Trimming took 7 bases from V and 2 from J, leaving 15 bases between them. This CDR3 has 15 amino acids. CDR3 sequence reads: CSVYRPGTGANVLTF. For the CDR3, the DNA is TGCAGTGTCTACCGTCCGGGGACTGGGGCCAACGTCCTGACTTTC.

This clonotype showed up many times. This chain connects TRBV18 to TRBJ2-2; D assignment may be TRBD1 or TRBD2 (5 bases each). The CDR3 length is 14 residues. Germline lookup yields CDR1 KGHSH and CDR2 LQKENI. Trimming shortened V by 6 bases and J by 2 bases, and 10 bases separated the two germline ends. The CDR3 nucleotides are TGTGCCAGCTCGAGGGGCTATAACACCGGGGAGCTGTTTTTT. This gives the protein CASSRGYNTGELFF.

This clonotype has more than one count but fewer than ten. This chain uses TRBV6-1 with TRBJ2-1; 14 bases align to TRBD2. The germline gives CDR1 MNHNS, CDR2 SASEGT. After removal of 6 bases from V and 6 bases from J, the junction contained 10 bases not matched to a gene. The CDR3 runs to 17 residues. The CDR3 spells CASSPARGLAGVNEQFF. The CDR3 DNA is TGTGCCAGCAGCCCAGCAAGGGGACTAGCGGGGGTCAATGAGCAGTTCTTC.

This clonotype was found many times. The V gene is TRBV7-2, the J gene TRBJ2-7, with D hard to call. CDR1 is SGHTA and CDR2 is FQGNSA in the germline V gene. Deletions cut 1 base from V and 6 bases from J, with 10 bases between. This CDR3 spans 13 amino acids. The CDR3 nucleotides are TGTGCCAGCAGCTTAGTAGGGTTTCGCGAGCAGTACTTC. Amino acid sequence: CASSLVGFREQYF.

This clonotype was counted a few times. The chain links TRBV7-2 to TRBJ2-7; D unresolved. This CDR3 is 15 amino acids long. CDR1 and CDR2 (germline): SGHTA, FQGNSA. V was clipped by 0 bases and J by 2 bases, with 11 bases between them. The CDR3 DNA is TGTGCCAGCAGCTTAGCGATCGGCCCTGCCTACGAGCAGTACTTC. Its translation: CASSLAIGPAYEQYF.

This clonotype was seen more than once but under ten times. The CDR3 protein is CASSPPRVPYNSPLHF. Here the CDR3 DNA reads TGTGCCAGCAGTCCCCCCCGGGTTCCTTATAATTCACCCCTCCACTTT. The rearrangement uses TRBV28 and TRBJ1-6, with D hard to call. This CDR3 has 16 amino acids. Germline-derived CDR1 and CDR2 are MDHEN and SYDVKM. Between the trimmed V and J ends, which lost 5 bases and 4 bases, there was a span of 15 bases.

The J gene is TRBJ2-3, the V gene TRBV5-1, with TRBD1 as a possible D gene (6 bases). CDR3 length equals 14 residues. The germline V gene encodes CDR1 SGHRS and CDR2 YFSETQ. V was cut by 7 bases and J by 2 bases, with 14 bases left in between. The CDR3 DNA reads as TGCGCCAGCTGTCCGGGACACAACACAGATACGCAGTATTTT. Its protein product is CASCPGHNTDTQYF. Complete variable domain (other parts from reference TRBV5-1 and TRBJ2-3): KAGVTQTPRYLIKTRGQQVTLSCSPISGHRSVSWYQQTPGQGLQFLFEYFSETQRNKGNFPGRFSGRQFSNSRSEMNVSTLELGDSALYLCASCPGHNTDTQYFGPGTRLTVL.

V usage is TRBV2 and J usage is TRBJ2-1, with no clear D. The CDR3 totals 14 residues. Trimming left V 3 bases short and J 0 bases short, with 6 bases between. Germline CDR1 SNHLY, CDR2 FYNNEI. CDR3: CASSDITSYNEQFF. CDR3 in DNA: TGTGCCAGCAGTGATATTACCTCCTACAATGAGCAGTTCTTC.